This record looks at one T cell receptor (beta chain) sequence and its context. This sample stems from a study of shared clonotypes between healthy human individuals. Germline-derived CDR1 and CDR2 are SGHRS and YFSETQ. Trimming left V 5 bases short and J 8 bases short, with 16 bases between. The CDR3 extends over 14 amino acids. Some clones are missing from TCRdb's copy, which holds only in-frame ones; the method was immunoSEQ multiplex PCR. The data contain about 2.4 million clones, approximately 93% of them seen just once; the ten biggest clones take up 0.36%. Specimen: naive CD4+ T cells from PBMCs. Subset here: CD45RA+ positively selected. This receptor was obtained from a man between 18 and 35 years old in good health. Some clones in this sample may be carry-over from other donors' samples. This chain joins TRBV5-1 and TRBJ1-4; no firm D call. The CDR3 region is CASRFGPLREKLFF. The CDR3 nucleotides are TGCGCCAGCAGGTTCGGACCGCTACGCGAAAAACTGTTTTTT. The full variable domain, in which reference TRBV5-1 and TRBJ1-4 provide the parts outside the CDR3, is KAGVTQTPRYLIKTRGQQVTLSCSPISGHRSVSWYQQTPGQGLQFLFEYFSETQRNKGNFPGRFSGRQFSNSRSEMNVSTLELGDSALYLCASRFGPLREKLFFGSGTQLSVL.